A single sample is the source of the 7 T cell receptor beta chains below, sequenced in a study of T cell responses to AZD1222 COVID-19 vaccine. Measured with immunoSEQ multiplex PCR; TCRdb has only the in-frame clones, and not every one. This sample's clone table lists about 140,000 clones. The sample consisted of peripheral blood. Source of these receptors: an adult in good health.

The rearrangement uses TRBV7-2 and TRBJ1-2; perhaps TRBD1 as D (6 bases). From germline, CDR1 is SGHTA and CDR2 FQGNSA. The CDR3 covers 17 residues. Trimming took 4 bases from V and 5 from J, leaving 23 bases between them. The CDR3 coding sequence is TGTGCCAGCAGCTCACGAAACACAGGGTTTGGTGGGTATGGCTACACCTTC. This encodes CASSSRNTGFGGYGYTF.

The CDR3 DNA follows: TGTGCCAGCAGCAACCCCCCTGGACAGGCTGGCGAGACCCAGTACTTC. Encoded protein: CASSNPPGQAGETQYF. V and J are TRBV3-1 (or the pseudogene TRBV3-2) and TRBJ2-5, with 7 positions matching TRBD1. The germline gives CDR1 LGHDT, CDR2 YNNKEL (reference sequence). The CDR3 contains 16 residues. The junction had 14 bases not matched to a gene; V was cut back by 5 bases and J by 5 bases.

The J gene is TRBJ1-5, the V gene TRBV27; no reliable D call. The germline gives CDR1 MNHEY, CDR2 SMNVEV (reference sequence). CDR3 size: 14 residues. Trimming shortened V by 5 bases and J by 0 bases, and 8 bases separated the two germline ends. The CDR3 region is CASSHGYSNQPQHF. CDR3 sequence (DNA): TGTGCCAGCAGTCATGGGTATAGCAATCAGCCCCAGCATTTT.

This chain connects TRBV28 to TRBJ1-1; a possible D gene is TRBD1 (5 bases). V was trimmed by 6 bases and J by 8 bases, leaving 13 bases between them. The germline V gene has CDR1 MDHEN and CDR2 SYDVKM. The CDR3 contains 12 residues. The CDR3 DNA is TGTGCCAGCAGGCCGAGCTGGGGCGAAGCTTTCTTT. It yields the protein CASRPSWGEAFF.

The chain uses TRBV7-8 and TRBJ2-1, with 8 nucleotides matching TRBD1. CDR1 is SGHVS and CDR2 is FQNEAQ in the germline V gene. The V and J ends lost 4 bases and 3 bases, in that order; junction bases with no gene match: 5. The CDR3 contains 15 residues. The CDR3 bases are TGTGCCAGCAGCTCAACGGACAGGGACTACAATGAGCAGTTCTTC. Translating it yields CASSSTDRDYNEQFF. Together with reference TRBV7-8 and TRBJ2-1, the CDR3 gives the full variable domain: GAGVSQSPRYKVAKRGQDVALRCDPISGHVSLFWYQQALGQGPEFLTYFQNEAQLDKSGLPSDRFFAERPEGSVSTLKIQRTQQEDSAVYLCASSSTDRDYNEQFFGPGTRLTVL.

V and J are TRBV25-1 and TRBJ1-2, with a possible D match to TRBD1 (5 bases). The CDR3 runs to 14 residues. Germline CDR1 is MGHDK and CDR2 is SYGVNS. V lost 3 bases to trimming and J lost 5 bases, with 13 bases between them. CDR3 DNA sequence: TGTGCCAGCAGTGAGGGAGGGGCGGCATATGGCTACACCTTC. It translates to CASSEGGAAYGYTF.

Worth noting for this clone: In the same sample, other DNA sequences code for this CDR3. The chain joins TRBV2 to TRBJ2-7; TRBD1 matches at 8 bases. Germline V CDR1 and CDR2: SNHLY, FYNNEI. The CDR3 extends over 15 amino acids. Trimming removed 6 bases from V and 0 bases from J; junction bases left unmatched: 7. CDR3 coding DNA: TGTGCCAGCAGGGCCGGGACAGGAGGCTCCTACGAGCAGTACTTC. Protein: CASRAGTGGSYEQYF.